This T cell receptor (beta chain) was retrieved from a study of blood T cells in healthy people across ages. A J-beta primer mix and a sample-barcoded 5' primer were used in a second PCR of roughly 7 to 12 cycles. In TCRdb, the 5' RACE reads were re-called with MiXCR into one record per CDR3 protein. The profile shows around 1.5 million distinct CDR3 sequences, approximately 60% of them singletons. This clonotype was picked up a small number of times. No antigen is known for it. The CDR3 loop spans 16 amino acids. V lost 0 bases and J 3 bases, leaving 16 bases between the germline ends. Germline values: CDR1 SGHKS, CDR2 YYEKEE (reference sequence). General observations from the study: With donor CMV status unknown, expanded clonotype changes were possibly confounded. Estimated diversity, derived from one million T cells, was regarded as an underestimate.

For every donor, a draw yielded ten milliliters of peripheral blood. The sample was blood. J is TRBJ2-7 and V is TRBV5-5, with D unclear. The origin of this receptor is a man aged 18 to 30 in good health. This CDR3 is CASSLGRTMMNYEQYF. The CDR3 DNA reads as TGTGCCAGCAGCTTGGGCAGGACCATGATGAACTACGAGCAGTACTTC.